This TCR beta chain was identified during a study of T cell changes during pregnancy in multiple sclerosis. The table came from immunoSEQ multiplex PCR; TCRdb's copy has only in-frame clones and leaves some out. The sample contains 50,000 to 65,000 clones, approximately 91% of which appear only once. Trimming took 2 bases from V and 5 from J, leaving 10 bases between them. The CDR3 is 13 amino acids. Germline V gives CDR1 SGHNT, CDR2 YYREEE (reference sequence). This TCR was recovered from a female donor with multiple sclerosis, enrolled in a pregnancy study. The J gene is TRBJ2-5, the V gene TRBV5-4, with D perhaps TRBD1 (6 bases). The sequences come from peripheral blood, collected in the second trimester of pregnancy. The CDR3 region has the DNA TGTGCCAGCAGCTTACAGGGTGTGGAGACCCAGTACTTC. Its translation: CASSLQGVETQYF.